The T cell receptor (beta chain) under discussion was sequenced for a study of cytomegalovirus exposure and HLA in healthy donors. Across the whole study: Among 398 genotyped donors, about 80% fell in the Caucasian-associated ancestry cluster.

The CDR3 extends over 15 amino acids. CDR1 and CDR2 from the germline V gene are MNHEY and SVGAGI. The V end was cut by 7 bases, the J end by 6 bases, with 21 bases between. Healthy bone marrow donors made up the donor group. PCR involved 60 Vbeta and 13 Jbeta primers. The data were produced by immunoSEQ multiplex PCR, yet TCRdb's version contains in-frame clones alone and is incomplete. This table holds some 98,000 clones, roughly 77% found once. The V and J genes are TRBV6-5 and TRBJ1-2; D possibly corresponds to TRBD1 (6 bases). The sequenced material came from PBMCs. The receptor's source is a human donor in good health. The CDR3 sequence: CASTRGSAGGDGYTF. The CDR3 coding sequence is TGTGCCAGCACCAGGGGATCGGCGGGGGGGGATGGCTACACCTTC.